Following are 31 T cell receptor beta chains from one sample sequenced in a study of blood T cell repertoires in COVID-19. Assay used: immunoSEQ multiplex PCR; TCRdb lists only in-frame clones, some missing. The data hold more than 300,000 clones, with around 86% observed a single time. The source material was PBMCs or T cells enriched from blood (not recorded which). All receptors come from a woman aged 18 to 35 who had recovered from COVID-19.

The CDR3 bases are TGCGCCAGCAGCTTGTGGCAGGGGAGCCATGACGAGCAGTACTTC. It yields the protein CASSLWQGSHDEQYF. The chain carries TRBV5-1 and TRBJ2-7; D possibly corresponds to TRBD1 (6 bases). The V gene's germline CDR1 is SGHRS and CDR2 YFSETQ. This CDR3 is built from 15 residues. V lost 1 base and J 5 bases, leaving 16 bases between the germline ends.

The gene calls are TRBV12-5 and TRBJ1-1; 7 positions match TRBD1. Looked up from germline, CDR1 is LGHNT and CDR2 is FRNRAP. The CDR3 runs to 17 residues. Losses at the gene ends were 2 bases for V and 6 bases for J; bases not matched to a gene: 15. The DNA of the CDR3 is TGTGCTAGTGGTTTGTCAAACCCGACAGGGTTAGGGCCTGAAGCTTTCTTT. This translates into CASGLSNPTGLGPEAFF. Based on the CDR3 plus reference TRBV12-5 and TRBJ1-1, the full variable domain is DARVTQTPRHKVTEMGQEVTMRCQPILGHNTVFWYRQTMMQGLELLAYFRNRAPLDDSGMPKDRFSAEMPDATLATLKIQPSEPRDSAVYFCASGLSNPTGLGPEAFFGQGTRLTVV.

The V and J genes are TRBV28 and TRBJ2-3; 9 nucleotides line up with TRBD2. CDR1 MDHEN and CDR2 SYDVKM come from the germline V gene. V lost 5 bases to trimming and J lost 5 bases; unmatched junction nucleotides: 5. The CDR3 extends over 14 amino acids. The DNA for the CDR3 is TGTGCCAGCAGTCTAGCGGGACGGAGAGATACGCAGTATTTT. Translation gives CASSLAGRRDTQYF. Using reference TRBV28 and TRBJ2-3 for the parts outside the CDR3, the full variable domain is DVKVTQSSRYLVKRTGEKVFLECVQDMDHENMFWYRQDPGLGLRLIYFSYDVKMKEKGDIPEGYSVSREKKERFSLILESASTNQTSMYLCASSLAGRRDTQYFGPGTRLTVL.

The sample holds one count of this clone. The rearrangement links TRBV5-1 to TRBJ1-5, with 10 bases fitting TRBD1. The J segment lost 6 bases and the V segment lost 4 bases, leaving 4 bases of the junction unmatched. Germline lookup yields CDR1 SGHRS and CDR2 YFSETQ. This CDR3 contains 14 residues. The CDR3 is CASSRQGAGQPQHF. The CDR3 bases are TGCGCCAGCAGCAGACAGGGGGCTGGTCAGCCCCAGCATTTT.

This clone appeared a single time. This sequence joins TRBV27 and TRBJ1-2, with 7 bases identical to TRBD1. The CDR3 covers 14 residues. V dropped 5 bases and J dropped 4; count of bases not matched to a gene: 7. The germline V gene encodes CDR1 MNHEY and CDR2 SMNVEV (reference sequence). CDR3 sequence reads: CASSQQGRGYGYTF. CDR3 sequence (DNA): TGTGCCAGCAGTCAACAGGGGAGAGGCTATGGCTACACCTTC.

The V call is TRBV28, the J call TRBJ2-7; possible D gene TRBD1, 6 bases. V lost 3 bases to trimming and J lost 6 bases, with 12 bases between them. The CDR3 totals 13 residues. Per germline, CDR1 MDHEN and CDR2 SYDVKM. CDR3 loop: CASSLSQGREQYF. CDR3 coding DNA: TGTGCCAGCAGTTTGTCCCAGGGGCGCGAGCAGTACTTC.

V is TRBV5-6 and J is TRBJ2-1, with 8 bases that match TRBD1. V trimming: 0 bases; J trimming: 10 bases; junction bases outside the gene matches: 6. Per the germline V gene, CDR1 is SGHDT and CDR2 is YYEEEE. The CDR3 totals 14 residues. This CDR3 reads CASSLAVRGREQFF. DNA for the CDR3: TGTGCCAGCAGCTTGGCGGTCAGGGGGCGGGAGCAGTTCTTC.

This clone has just one count. V is TRBV5-1 and J is TRBJ2-1, with D perhaps matching TRBD2 (6 bases). The CDR3 is 16 amino acids. The V and J ends lost 3 bases and 0 bases respectively, with 13 bases between them. Germline V gives CDR1 SGHRS, CDR2 YFSETQ. The CDR3 is CASSSGDSPSYNEQFF. CDR3 nucleotides: TGCGCCAGCAGCTCGGGGGACTCCCCCTCCTACAATGAGCAGTTCTTC.

J is TRBJ1-1 and V is TRBV28; no clear D. The V end lost 6 bases, the J end lost 8 bases, and 16 bases lay between the germline ends. The CDR3 covers 13 residues. Per the germline V gene, CDR1 is MDHEN and CDR2 is SYDVKM. The CDR3 here is CASSSRWGGEAFF. DNA for the CDR3: TGTGCCAGCAGCTCCAGGTGGGGAGGCGAAGCTTTCTTT.

This clone was observed a single time. This chain uses TRBV2 with TRBJ2-7; tentatively, D is TRBD2 (6 bases). The CDR3 sequence is 14 residues long. V lost 6 bases and J 3 bases, leaving 15 bases between the germline ends. The germline V gene has CDR1 SNHLY and CDR2 FYNNEI. The CDR3: CASSGTAAIYEQYF. DNA for the CDR3: TGTGCCAGCAGCGGGACTGCCGCAATCTACGAGCAGTACTTC.

V gene TRBV5-6 combines with J gene TRBJ2-6; the match to TRBD1 covers 12 bases. Per the germline V gene, CDR1 is SGHDT and CDR2 is YYEEEE. Losses at the gene ends were 1 base for V and 3 bases for J; bases not matched to a gene: 8. The CDR3 has 19 amino acids. Here the CDR3 reads CASSLQWGQGARGANVLTF. In DNA form, the CDR3 reads TGTGCCAGCAGCTTGCAGTGGGGACAGGGGGCGCGTGGGGCCAACGTCCTGACTTTC.

This clone was seen once. The rearrangement links TRBV27 to TRBJ1-1, with 7 bases that match TRBD1. The V gene's germline CDR1 is MNHEY and CDR2 SMNVEV (reference sequence). Unmatched junction bases numbered 6, after V lost 5 bases and J lost 0 bases. This CDR3 region has 15 residues. The CDR3 region is CASSAGTVVNTEAFF. Written as DNA, the CDR3 is TGTGCCAGCAGTGCCGGGACAGTTGTGAACACTGAAGCTTTCTTT.

The chain recombines TRBV24-1 with TRBJ2-5, with D possibly being TRBD2 (6 bases). The CDR3 is made up of 18 amino acids. V lost 1 base and J lost 0, with 17 bases in between. Germline V CDR1 and CDR2: KGHDR, SFDVKD. For the CDR3, the DNA is TGTGCCACCAGTGATTTTGCTAGGGGACTCGCATACCAAGAGACCCAGTACTTC. It is translated as CATSDFARGLAYQETQYF.

The chain links TRBV5-6 to TRBJ2-2; D perhaps matches TRBD2 (6 bases). V lost 1 base and J 1 base, leaving 8 bases between the germline ends. This CDR3 is built from 15 residues. Germline V lookup: CDR1 SGHDT, CDR2 YYEEEE. The chain's CDR3 is CASSLYGRNTGELFF. CDR3 sequence (DNA): TGTGCCAGCAGCTTGTACGGGAGGAACACCGGGGAGCTGTTTTTT.

A single count supports this clone. This rearrangement joins TRBV5-1 to TRBJ1-2; D is ambiguous. The V gene's germline CDR1 is SGHRS and CDR2 YFSETQ. The CDR3 is 15 residues long. The V and J ends lost 0 bases and 5 bases respectively, with 14 bases between them. The CDR3 DNA follows: TGCGCCAGCAGCTTGGTGTCTAGTAGTGATTATGGCTACACCTTC. Residues: CASSLVSSSDYGYTF.

The V gene is TRBV5-1, the J gene TRBJ2-3; 8 positions match TRBD1. CDR1 and CDR2 from the germline V gene are SGHRS and YFSETQ. CDR3 size: 15 residues. V lost 4 bases and J lost 3; bases outside the gene matches: 7. CDR3 in amino acids: CASSVGQGGTDTQYF. The CDR3 nucleotides are TGCGCCAGCAGCGTAGGACAGGGTGGGACAGATACGCAGTATTTT.

The chain employs TRBV19 and TRBJ2-3, with D possibly TRBD2 on 6 matching bases. The V end was cut by 5 bases, the J end by 2 bases, with 14 bases between. The CDR3 length is 15 residues. Per germline, CDR1 LNHDA and CDR2 SQIVND (reference sequence). CDR3 loop: CASSASSVSTDTQYF. CDR3 DNA sequence: TGTGCCAGTAGTGCCTCTAGCGTCTCCACAGATACGCAGTATTTT. Full variable domain (outside the CDR3, taken from reference TRBV19 and TRBJ2-3): DGGITQSPKYLFRKEGQNVTLSCEQNLNHDAMYWYRQDPGQGLRLIYYSQIVNDFQKGDIAEGYSVSREKKESFPLTVTSAQKNPTAFYLCASSASSVSTDTQYFGPGTRLTVL.

Only a few counts were recorded for this clone. V is TRBV28 and J is TRBJ1-5, with 10 bases matching TRBD1. The CDR3 has 15 amino acids. Germline values: CDR1 MDHEN, CDR2 SYDVKM. The V gene end was trimmed by 6 bases and the J gene end by 7 bases; junction bases not matched to a gene: 9. CDR3 in DNA: TGTGCCAGCAGGGTCGGGGACAGGGGCAGCCAGCCCCAGCATTTT. As protein: CASRVGDRGSQPQHF.

The rearrangement joins TRBV7-2 to TRBJ2-2; 7 nucleotides align to TRBD2. The trim removed 5 bases at V and 6 bases at J, leaving 12 bases unmatched. This CDR3 spans 16 amino acids. CDR1 is SGHTA and CDR2 is FQGNSA in the germline V gene. CDR3 DNA sequence: TGTGCCAGCAGCCAGGGCGCCCGCGGGAGCGCCGGGGAGCTGTTTTTT. Residues: CASSQGARGSAGELFF.

As regards this clone: Other DNA sequences within the sample encode an identical CDR3. The genes are TRBV5-1 and TRBJ2-3; TRBD2 matches 11 bases. The junction had 2 bases not matched to a gene; V was cut back by 1 base and J by 4 bases. This CDR3 spans 15 amino acids. The germline V gene encodes CDR1 SGHRS and CDR2 YFSETQ. CDR3 sequence: CASSLLAGGADTQYF. CDR3 sequence (DNA): TGCGCCAGCAGCTTGCTAGCGGGGGGTGCAGATACGCAGTATTTT.

This clone was recorded once. The chain links TRBV5-1 to TRBJ1-2; possible D gene TRBD1, 5 bases. Germline V lookup: CDR1 SGHRS, CDR2 YFSETQ. This CDR3 has 15 amino acids. Between the trimmed V and J ends, which lost 0 bases and 8 bases, there was a span of 17 bases. The DNA for the CDR3 is TGCGCCAGCAGCTTGGCCTGGACATCCTCCGCAGGCTACACCTTC. It translates to CASSLAWTSSAGYTF.

The chain joins TRBV29-1 to TRBJ2-5, with 7 bases matching TRBD1. The CDR3 spans 12 residues. Germline V CDR1 and CDR2: SQVTM, ANQGSEA. Germline trimming cut 7 bases from V and 2 bases from J; bases unmatched to any gene: 4. CDR3 region: CSAAGGQETQYF. The DNA of the CDR3 is TGCAGCGCCGCAGGGGGTCAAGAGACCCAGTACTTC.

This clone has a single count. The chain has TRBV30 and TRBJ2-1; unclear D gene. There are 13 residues in the CDR3. Per the germline V gene, CDR1 is GTSNPN and CDR2 is SVGIG (reference sequence). V lost 6 bases and J 0 bases, leaving 9 bases between the germline ends. CDR3 residues: CACSPSSYNEQFF. CDR3 sequence (DNA): TGTGCCTGCTCTCCCAGCTCCTACAATGAGCAGTTCTTC.

A single count supports this clone. This rearrangement joins TRBV5-1 to TRBJ1-1, with a weak D call TRBD1 (5 bases). Germline V gene data show CDR1 as SGHRS and CDR2 as YFSETQ. The V end was cut by 4 bases, the J end by 6 bases, with 19 bases between. The CDR3 is 15 amino acids. The DNA of the CDR3 is TGCGCCAGCAGCCTTTTTCCAGGGTCGGTCGCTGAAGCTTTCTTT. Translation: CASSLFPGSVAEAFF.

The J gene is TRBJ2-1, the V gene TRBV9, with D possibly matching TRBD1 (5 bases). V lost 4 bases and J lost 6, with 23 bases in between. CDR1 is SGDLS and CDR2 is YYNGEE in the germline V gene. The CDR3 length is 17 residues. CDR3 sequence reads: CASSPGKVVNWANEQFF. The CDR3 DNA reads as TGTGCCAGCAGCCCAGGGAAGGTGGTTAACTGGGCCAATGAGCAGTTCTTC.

The V and J genes are TRBV2 and TRBJ1-2; 7 nucleotides match TRBD1. The junction had 8 bases not matched to a gene; V was cut back by 5 bases and J by 5 bases. Germline CDR1 SNHLY, CDR2 FYNNEI. The CDR3 is 14 amino acids. CDR3 sequence reads: CASSLIQGMYGYTF. Written as DNA, the CDR3 is TGTGCCAGCAGTCTTATACAGGGGATGTATGGCTACACCTTC.

The chain uses TRBV24-1 and TRBJ1-2; maybe TRBD1 (6 bases). The V and J ends lost 5 bases and 3 bases respectively, with 30 bases between them. The CDR3 consists of 20 residues. Germline CDR1 reads KGHDR; CDR2 reads SFDVKD. CDR3 sequence reads: CATSGGGGSWLASSYYGYTF. The CDR3 coding sequence is TGTGCCACCAGTGGGGGGGGCGGATCCTGGTTGGCTTCTTCTTACTATGGCTACACCTTC.

In the case of this clone: The same CDR3 also results from other DNA sequences found in this sample. The V call is TRBV12-3 or TRBV12-4, the J call TRBJ1-2, with D hard to call. V lost 8 bases and J lost 7, with 11 bases in between. This CDR3 has 11 residues. CDR3 loop: CASSRSGGYTF. Here the CDR3 DNA reads TGTGCCAGCTCCCGGAGTGGTGGCTACACCTTC.

The gene calls are TRBV6-5 and TRBJ1-1; 7 bases match TRBD1. The length of the CDR3 is 13 residues. V gave up 6 bases and J gave up 4 bases; unmatched junction bases: 5. Germline CDR1 reads MNHEY; CDR2 reads SVGAGI. The CDR3 nucleotides are TGTGCCAGCAGAACAGGGGTGAGCACTGAAGCTTTCTTT. Its translation: CASRTGVSTEAFF.

As regards this clone: Other DNA sequences within the sample encode an identical CDR3. This chain uses TRBV5-4 with TRBJ2-7; 7 bases line up with TRBD1. The length of the CDR3 is 13 residues. Germline V gene lookup returns CDR1 SGHNT and CDR2 YYREEE (reference sequence). The ends lost 4 bases at V and 4 bases at J; junction bases unmatched: 5. The CDR3 here is CASSPRTGYEQYF. CDR3 DNA: TGTGCCAGCAGCCCCAGGACAGGTTACGAGCAGTACTTC.

This clone was seen once. The V call is TRBV7-8, the J call TRBJ1-1; D is undetermined. The germline V gene encodes CDR1 SGHVS and CDR2 FQNEAQ. Trimming removed 1 base from V and 2 bases from J, with 8 bases in between. The CDR3 loop spans 14 amino acids. DNA of the CDR3: TGTGCCAGCAGCTTAGACCGAGCTAACACTGAAGCTTTCTTT. Encoded protein: CASSLDRANTEAFF.